Sequencing of this T cell receptor (beta chain) was carried out in a study of blood T cell repertoires in COVID-19. About the research overall: The origin of the acute and convalescent COVID-19 samples was the United States, Italy and Spain. PBMCs, B-cell-depleted T cells, or T cells provided the cDNA or gDNA that made up the material.

Per the authors' pipeline: By means of reference gene primer amplification, nucleated cell counts were estimated. TCRdb keeps only in-frame clones here, not all; method: immunoSEQ multiplex PCR. V, J and clone size are taken as reported in that table, and D and trimming were inferred from the DNA itself. The sample includes tens of thousands of clones, around nine tenths of them seen just once. The CDR3 length is 15 residues. Unmatched junction bases numbered 8, after V lost 5 bases and J lost 5 bases. In germline, CDR1 is SGHAT, CDR2 FQDESV (reference sequence). The origin of this receptor is a man in his 70s with acute or convalescent COVID-19. The chain employs TRBV11-1 and TRBJ2-3, with 9 bases fitting TRBD2. Sequencing input: peripheral blood. Here the CDR3 reads CASSPVAGEGDTQYF. CDR3 nucleotide sequence: TGTGCCAGCAGCCCCGTAGCGGGAGAGGGAGATACGCAGTATTTT.